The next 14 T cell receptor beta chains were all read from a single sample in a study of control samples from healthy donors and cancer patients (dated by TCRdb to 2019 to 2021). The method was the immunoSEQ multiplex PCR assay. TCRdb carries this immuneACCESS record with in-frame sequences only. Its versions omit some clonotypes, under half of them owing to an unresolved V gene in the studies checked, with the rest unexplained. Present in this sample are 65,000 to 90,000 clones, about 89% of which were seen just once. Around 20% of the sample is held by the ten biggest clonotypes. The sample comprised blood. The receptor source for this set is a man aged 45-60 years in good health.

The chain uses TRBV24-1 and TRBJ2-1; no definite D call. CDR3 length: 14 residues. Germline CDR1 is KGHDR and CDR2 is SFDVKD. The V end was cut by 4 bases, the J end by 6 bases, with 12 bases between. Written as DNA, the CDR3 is TGTGCCACCAGTGACCCCGGACCCCGCAATGAGCAGTTCTTC. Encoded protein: CATSDPGPRNEQFF.

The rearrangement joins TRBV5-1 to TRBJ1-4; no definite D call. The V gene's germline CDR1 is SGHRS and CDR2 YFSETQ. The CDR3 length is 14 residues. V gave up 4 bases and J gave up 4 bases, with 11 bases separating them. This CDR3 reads CASSLDGLNEKLFF. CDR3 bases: TGCGCCAGCAGCCTGGACGGACTTAATGAAAAACTGTTTTTT.

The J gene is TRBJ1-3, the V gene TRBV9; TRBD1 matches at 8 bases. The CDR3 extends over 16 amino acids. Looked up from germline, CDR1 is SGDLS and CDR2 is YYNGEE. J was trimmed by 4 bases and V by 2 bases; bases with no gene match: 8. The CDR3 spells CASSVWSGGGGNTIYF. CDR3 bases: TGTGCCAGCAGCGTTTGGTCAGGGGGCGGCGGAAACACCATATATTTT.

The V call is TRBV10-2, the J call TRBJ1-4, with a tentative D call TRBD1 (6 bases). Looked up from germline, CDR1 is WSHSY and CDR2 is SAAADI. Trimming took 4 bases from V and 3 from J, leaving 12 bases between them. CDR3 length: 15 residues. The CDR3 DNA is TGCGCCAGCAGTGCACAGGGTTGGGCTAATGAAAAACTGTTTTTT. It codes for CASSAQGWANEKLFF.

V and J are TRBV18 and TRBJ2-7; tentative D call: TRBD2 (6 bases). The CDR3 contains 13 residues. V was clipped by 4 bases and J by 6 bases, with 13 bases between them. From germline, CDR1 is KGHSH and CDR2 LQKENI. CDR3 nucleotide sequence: TGTGCCAGCTCACGTACAGGAGGGACCGAGCAGTACTTC. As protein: CASSRTGGTEQYF.

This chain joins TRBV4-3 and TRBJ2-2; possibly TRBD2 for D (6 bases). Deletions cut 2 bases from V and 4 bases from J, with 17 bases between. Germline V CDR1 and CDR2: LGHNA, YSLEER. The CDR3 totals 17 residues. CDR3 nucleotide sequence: TGCGCCAGCAGCCAAAAAACCGGGACTGCCACCACCGGGGAGCTGTTTTTT. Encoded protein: CASSQKTGTATTGELFF.

The CDR3 nucleotides read TGTGCCAGCAGCTTGTATCAGGGCGCGGGGGTAACCTACGAGCAGTACTTC. It specifies CASSLYQGAGVTYEQYF. This chain connects TRBV5-6 to TRBJ2-7; TRBD2 matches at 7 bases. The CDR3 runs 17 residues. The germline V gene encodes CDR1 SGHDT and CDR2 YYEEEE. V lost 1 base, J lost 2 bases, and 12 bases stayed unmatched. The full variable domain, its missing parts supplied by reference TRBV5-6 and TRBJ2-7, is DAGVTQSPTHLIKTRGQQVTLRCSPKSGHDTVSWYQQALGQGPQFIFQYYEEEERQRGNFPDRFSGHQFPNYSSELNVNALLLGDSALYLCASSLYQGAGVTYEQYFGPGTRLTVT.

CDR3 DNA sequence: TGTGCCAGCAGGCTACAGGGGGCGGGCACCGGGGAGCTGTTTTTT. As protein: CASRLQGAGTGELFF. This chain links TRBV6-1 with TRBJ2-2, with 9 bases aligning to TRBD1. The CDR3 totals 15 residues. V shed 6 bases and J 4 bases; nucleotides not matched to a gene: 6. CDR1 is MNHNS, CDR2 SASEGT, per germline.

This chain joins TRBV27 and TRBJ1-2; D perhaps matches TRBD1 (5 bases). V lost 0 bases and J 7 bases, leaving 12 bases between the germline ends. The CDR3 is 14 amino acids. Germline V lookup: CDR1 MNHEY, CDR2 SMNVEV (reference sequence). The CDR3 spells CASSLSGASFGYTF. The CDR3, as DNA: TGTGCCAGCAGTTTATCAGGGGCCTCCTTTGGCTACACCTTC.

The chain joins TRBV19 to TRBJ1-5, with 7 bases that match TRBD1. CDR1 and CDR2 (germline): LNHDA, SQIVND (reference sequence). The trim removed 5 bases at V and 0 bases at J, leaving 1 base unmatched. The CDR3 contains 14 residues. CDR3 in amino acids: CASSQGDSNQPQHF. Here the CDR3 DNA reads TGTGCCAGTAGTCAGGGGGATAGCAATCAGCCCCAGCATTTT.

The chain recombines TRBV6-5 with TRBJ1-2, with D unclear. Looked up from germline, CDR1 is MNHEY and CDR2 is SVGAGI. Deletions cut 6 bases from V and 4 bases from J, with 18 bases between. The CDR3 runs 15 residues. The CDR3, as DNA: TGTGCCAGCAGGTCCGGGTCCTCCAGTTTCTATGGCTACACCTTC. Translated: CASRSGSSSFYGYTF.

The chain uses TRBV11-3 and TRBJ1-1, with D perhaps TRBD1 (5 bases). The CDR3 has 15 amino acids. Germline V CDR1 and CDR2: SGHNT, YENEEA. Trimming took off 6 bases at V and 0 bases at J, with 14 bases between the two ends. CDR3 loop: CASRRDAGLNTEAFF. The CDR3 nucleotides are TGTGCCAGCAGAAGGGACGCCGGATTGAACACTGAAGCTTTCTTT.

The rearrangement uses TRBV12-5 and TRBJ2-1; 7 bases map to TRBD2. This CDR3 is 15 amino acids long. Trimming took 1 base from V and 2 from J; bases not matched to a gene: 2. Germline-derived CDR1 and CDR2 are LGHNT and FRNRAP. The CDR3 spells CASGLGSGAYNEQFF. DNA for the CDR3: TGTGCTAGTGGTTTGGGAAGCGGGGCCTACAATGAGCAGTTCTTC.

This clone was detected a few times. The CDR3: CATPDRGSYNEQFF. The CDR3 DNA is TGTGCCACCCCCGACAGGGGCTCCTACAATGAGCAGTTCTTC. The chain links TRBV24-1 to TRBJ2-1, with 8 bases aligning to TRBD1. V lost 9 bases, J lost 0 bases, and 3 bases stayed unmatched. The germline gives CDR1 KGHDR, CDR2 SFDVKD. The CDR3 contains 14 residues.